This TCR beta chain appears in the sequencing data of a study of T-cell memory formation after mild COVID-19. For the study at large: Each donor largely had its own TCR clusters. Points from the study as a whole: Pre-infection memory held some responding clones, suggesting pre-existing cross-reactive T cells responded. There was a balanced CD4/CD8 profile in clones contracting day 15 to 85, and later expanders leaned CD4+.

Germline CDR1 reads LGHNA; CDR2 reads YSLEER. Between the trimmed V and J ends, which lost 1 base and 3 bases, there was a span of 9 bases. The CDR3 totals 15 residues. For this clonotype: The antigen remains undetermined.

Constant-segment primers served in 5'RACE that generated TCR alpha and TCR beta cDNA libraries bearing sample barcodes and UMIs. From the 5' RACE reads, TCRdb called clonotypes with MiXCR, one entry per CDR3 protein. Among around 390,000 distinct CDR3 sequences listed, approximately 16% were seen once. Source material: PBMCs or a T cell subset sorted from them (not recorded which). The chain employs TRBV4-3 and TRBJ2-2, with a weak D call TRBD2 (6 bases). The TCR comes from a man younger than 30 who had mild COVID-19 (a few samples of this study predate the infection). Cell type and time point are not known. CDR3 amino acids: CASSQGGGDTGELFF. In DNA form, the CDR3 reads TGCGCCAGCAGCCAAGGGGGCGGGGACACCGGGGAGCTGTTTTTT.